The 27 T cell receptor beta chains presented below share a single source sample, sequenced in a study of blood T cell repertoires in COVID-19. Data came from immunoSEQ multiplex PCR; TCRdb stores just in-frame clones and leaves some out. Seen here are roughly 260,000 clones, 86% observed once, and the top ten hold approximately 9.8%. The sequenced material came from peripheral blood. The receptors shown here come from a man aged 35 to 55 who had recovered from COVID-19.

This sequence joins TRBV2 and TRBJ1-2; D might be TRBD1 (6 bases). Germline CDR1 is SNHLY and CDR2 is FYNNEI. The CDR3 loop spans 14 amino acids. Trimming removed 8 bases at V and 4 bases at J, with 17 bases between. CDR3 bases: TGTGCCAGCTCGCGAGGACAGTTGTCCTATGGCTACACCTTC. Its protein product is CASSRGQLSYGYTF.

This chain uses TRBV7-8 with TRBJ2-1, with 14 bases fitting TRBD2. The CDR3 sequence is 17 residues long. CDR1 and CDR2 (germline): SGHVS, FQNEAQ. Losses at the gene ends were 4 bases for V and 3 bases for J; bases not matched to a gene: 5. The CDR3: CASSSGLAGGVYNEQFF. The CDR3, as DNA: TGTGCCAGCAGCTCCGGACTAGCGGGGGGTGTCTACAATGAGCAGTTCTTC.

This chain joins TRBV6-2 or TRBV6-3 and TRBJ1-5, with TRBD1 identical over 8 bases. Losses at the gene ends were 2 bases for V and 1 base for J; bases not matched to a gene: 4. Germline V lookup: CDR1 MNHEY, CDR2 SVGEGT. This CDR3 is built from 16 residues. The CDR3: CASSYNRGKSNQPQHF. CDR3 bases: TGTGCCAGCAGTTACAACAGGGGGAAAAGCAATCAGCCCCAGCATTTT.

V is TRBV7-6 and J is TRBJ2-2; 10 nucleotides match TRBD2. J gave up 7 bases and V 2 bases, and 1 base lay outside the gene matches. The germline V gene has CDR1 SGHVS and CDR2 FNYEAQ. CDR3 length: 14 amino acids. CDR3 amino acids: CASSLRTSGGELFF. CDR3 nucleotide sequence: TGTGCCAGCAGCTTAAGGACTAGCGGCGGGGAGCTGTTTTTT.

This clone appeared once. The V gene is TRBV9, the J gene TRBJ2-3; 8 nucleotides agree with TRBD2. Germline-derived CDR1 and CDR2 are SGDLS and YYNGEE. CDR3 size: 15 residues. Trimming at V came to 6 bases and at J to 4 bases, leaving 10 bases not matched to a gene. CDR3 loop: CASTEGGGGSDTQYF. CDR3 bases: TGTGCCAGCACCGAAGGAGGCGGGGGGTCAGATACGCAGTATTTT.

This clone was observed once. V and J are TRBV15 and TRBJ1-4; the match to TRBD1 covers 10 bases. The CDR3 loop spans 15 amino acids. The V segment lost 5 bases and the J segment 8 bases; nucleotides outside the gene matches: 8. The germline V gene has CDR1 LNHNV and CDR2 YYDKDF (reference sequence). The CDR3 loop reads CATSVPGQGLEKLFF. DNA for the CDR3: TGTGCCACCAGCGTTCCGGGACAGGGGTTAGAAAAACTGTTTTTT. The full variable domain, with the rest looked up from reference TRBV15 and TRBJ1-4, is DAMVIQNPRYQVTQFGKPVTLSCSQTLNHNVMYWYQQKSSQAPKLLFHYYDKDFNNEADTPDNFQSRRPNTSFCFLDIRSPGLGDTAMYLCATSVPGQGLEKLFFGSGTQLSVL.

This chain connects TRBV29-1 to TRBJ1-5, with D possibly matching TRBD1 (6 bases). Germline loops: CDR1 SQVTM, CDR2 ANQGSEA. CDR3 length: 12 amino acids. Trimming removed 7 bases at V and 2 bases at J, with 9 bases between. The DNA of the CDR3 is TGCAGCGCGGGGGCTCGCAATCAGCCCCAGCATTTT. The encoded protein is CSAGARNQPQHF.

The J gene is TRBJ1-6, the V gene TRBV19; 9 nucleotides line up with TRBD1. Germline CDR1 reads LNHDA; CDR2 reads SQIVND (reference sequence). The CDR3 is 14 residues long. V was clipped by 9 bases and J by 7 bases; unmatched bases: 7. The CDR3 protein is CASNWGQGNSPLHF. The DNA of the CDR3 is TGTGCCAGCAACTGGGGACAGGGCAATTCACCCCTCCACTTT.

V usage is TRBV5-1 and J usage is TRBJ1-4, with a weak D call TRBD1 (6 bases). Trimming shortened V by 1 base and J by 2 bases, and 12 bases separated the two germline ends. The germline CDR1 and CDR2 sequences are SGHRS and YFSETQ. This CDR3 has 16 residues. CDR3: CASSLNTGITNEKLFF. CDR3 sequence (DNA): TGCGCCAGCAGCTTGAACACAGGGATCACTAATGAAAAACTGTTTTTT.

The J gene is TRBJ2-7, the V gene TRBV13; TRBD1 matches 9 bases. Per germline, CDR1 PRHDT and CDR2 FYEKMQ (reference sequence). This CDR3 region has 16 residues. V trimming: 3 bases; J trimming: 4 bases; junction bases outside the gene matches: 10. CDR3 DNA: TGTGCCAGCAGCTTTTCCTCCGGACAGGGGAGGTACGAGCAGTACTTC. Its translation is CASSFSSGQGRYEQYF.

This rearrangement joins TRBV9 to TRBJ2-3; D may be TRBD2 (6 bases). Germline CDR1 and CDR2: SGDLS and YYNGEE. The CDR3 loop spans 16 amino acids. V lost 2 bases and J lost 4, with 17 bases in between. DNA for the CDR3: TGTGCCAGCAGCGTTACTAGCCGTGTTTCAGCAGATACGCAGTATTTT. Its translation is CASSVTSRVSADTQYF.

This clone was counted once. V and J are TRBV20-1 and TRBJ2-5; 10 nucleotides line up with TRBD2. Germline V gene lookup returns CDR1 DFQATT and CDR2 SNEGSKA (reference sequence). This CDR3 contains 17 residues. Trimming cost V 3 bases and J 4 bases; bases outside gene matches: 14. CDR3 DNA sequence: TGCAGTGCTAGTGGACAAGGTGTAGCGGGAGGCGTAGAGACCCAGTACTTC. It yields the protein CSASGQGVAGGVETQYF.

The J gene is TRBJ2-3, the V gene TRBV19, with TRBD2 identical over 16 bases. CDR3 size: 15 residues. Trimming at V came to 5 bases and at J to 8 bases, leaving 4 bases not matched to a gene. CDR1 and CDR2 (germline): LNHDA, SQIVND (reference sequence). The CDR3 region is CASSLGTSGGATQYF. As DNA, the CDR3 is TGTGCCAGTAGTCTAGGGACTAGCGGGGGGGCTACGCAGTATTTT.

The rearrangement links TRBV11-2 to TRBJ2-7; D is unresolved. The CDR3 extends over 13 amino acids. V lost 1 base and J 2 bases, leaving 6 bases between the germline ends. Per germline, CDR1 SGHAT and CDR2 FQNNGV. CDR3 loop: CASSLGPAYEQYF. CDR3 in DNA: TGTGCCAGCAGCTTAGGGCCAGCCTACGAGCAGTACTTC.

V and J are TRBV21-1 and TRBJ1-4; the table's D gene call, TRBD1, was not cross checked with the DNA. TRBV21-1 is a known pseudogene. CDR3 size: 12 residues. CDR3: CASSKLRDRSLF. In nucleotides, the CDR3 is TGTGCCAGCAGCAAATTGAGGGACAGGAGTCTTTTT.

V and J are TRBV7-9 and TRBJ2-7; weak D call: TRBD1 (6 bases). Germline-derived CDR1 and CDR2 are SEHNR and FQNEAQ (reference sequence). Trimming pared 1 base from V and 9 bases from J, leaving 7 bases between. This CDR3 has 11 amino acids. In DNA form, the CDR3 reads TGTGCCAGCAGCTTAGAAGGGGGGCAGTACTTC. This encodes CASSLEGGQYF. Using reference TRBV7-9 and TRBJ2-7 for the parts outside the CDR3, the full variable domain is DTGVSQNPRHKITKRGQNVTFRCDPISEHNRLYWYRQTLGQGPEFLTYFQNEAQLEKSRLLSDRFSAERPKGSFSTLEIQRTEQGDSAMYLCASSLEGGQYFGPGTRLTVT.

The chain uses TRBV5-6 and TRBJ1-2; tentative D call: TRBD1 (5 bases). This CDR3 spans 14 amino acids. CDR1 SGHDT and CDR2 YYEEEE come from the germline V gene. The V gene lost 0 bases and the J gene lost 4 bases, with 10 bases spanning the gap. CDR3 nucleotide sequence: TGTGCCAGCAGCTTGGTAGGCGGGACCTATGGCTACACCTTC. Residues: CASSLVGGTYGYTF.

The chain carries TRBV14 and TRBJ1-6, with D unresolved. V was shortened by 5 bases and J by 12 bases, with 11 bases between the two germline ends. This CDR3 is built from 12 residues. Germline CDR1 SGHDN, CDR2 FVKESK. CDR3 sequence (DNA): TGTGCCAGCAGCTCCCGGGGTGGACCCCTCCACTTT. Translating it yields CASSSRGGPLHF.

This rearrangement joins TRBV12-3 or TRBV12-4 to TRBJ1-2; D gene unclear. The CDR3 is made up of 13 amino acids. V lost 1 base, J lost 3 bases, and 6 bases lay in between. CDR3 region: CASSLGHYYGYTF. In nucleotides, the CDR3 is TGTGCCAGCAGTTTAGGGCATTACTATGGCTACACCTTC.

The V call is TRBV4-3, the J call TRBJ2-1; 12 nucleotides line up with TRBD2. V lost 4 bases, J lost 2 bases, and 3 bases stayed unmatched. The germline V gene encodes CDR1 LGHNA and CDR2 YSLEER. The CDR3 runs to 16 residues. CDR3 nucleotide sequence: TGCGCCAGCAGCCTTGGACTAGCGGGGCCCTACAATGAGCAGTTCTTC. Translating gives CASSLGLAGPYNEQFF.

This sequence joins TRBV29-1 and TRBJ2-5, with a possible D match to TRBD1 (6 bases). V lost 2 bases and J lost 5, with 15 bases in between. The CDR3 length is 14 residues. CDR1 is SQVTM, CDR2 ANQGSEA, per germline. As DNA, the CDR3 is TGCAGCGTTGAAAGGCAGGGGACCAGGGAGACCCAGTACTTC. Its translation is CSVERQGTRETQYF.

The gene calls are TRBV5-4 and TRBJ2-7; 7 nucleotides line up with TRBD2. The J segment lost 2 bases and the V segment lost 4 bases, leaving 6 bases of the junction unmatched. The CDR3 covers 14 residues. In germline, CDR1 is SGHNT, CDR2 YYREEE (reference sequence). The CDR3 loop reads CASSEKLAAYEQYF. The DNA of the CDR3 is TGTGCCAGCAGCGAGAAGCTAGCGGCCTACGAGCAGTACTTC.

The rearrangement uses TRBV7-9 and TRBJ1-6; 12 nucleotides align to TRBD1. The CDR3 is made up of 16 amino acids. V shed 5 bases, J shed 6 bases, and the junction held 5 bases outside the gene matches. The V gene's germline CDR1 is SEHNR and CDR2 FQNEAQ (reference sequence). As DNA, the CDR3 is TGTGCCAGCAGCCCTGGGACAGGGGGCCGTAATTCACCCCTCCACTTT. As protein: CASSPGTGGRNSPLHF.

The chain is built from TRBV7-3 and TRBJ2-1, with 11 positions matching TRBD2. Germline CDR1 SGHTA, CDR2 FQGTGA. The CDR3 is 14 amino acids. Trimming cost V 6 bases and J 4 bases; bases outside gene matches: 2. CDR3 nucleotide sequence: TGTGCCAGCAGTCTAGCGGGAGGATACAATGAGCAGTTCTTC. Encoded protein: CASSLAGGYNEQFF.

CDR3 nucleotide sequence: TGTGCCAGCAGCCAAGATCGAGGCAGCCTAAATTCACCCCTCCACTTT. This translates into CASSQDRGSLNSPLHF. The chain combines TRBV3-1 (or the pseudogene TRBV3-2) with TRBJ1-6; D gene ambiguous. This CDR3 has 16 residues. V lost 0 bases and J 7 bases, leaving 13 bases between the germline ends. Germline V gene lookup returns CDR1 LGHDT and CDR2 YNNKEL (reference sequence).

The chain links TRBV5-4 to TRBJ1-4; no clear D gene. Germline V gene sequence: CDR1 SGHNT, CDR2 YYREEE (reference sequence). This CDR3 comprises 17 residues. The germline V and J ends were trimmed by 3 bases and 8 bases, with 23 bases remaining between them. The DNA of the CDR3 is TGTGCCAGCAGCTCGCGAGGAGGTCGAAGGGCCGGCGAAAAACTGTTTTTT. Residues: CASSSRGGRRAGEKLFF.

The V and J genes are TRBV7-2 and TRBJ1-2, with D perhaps TRBD1 (6 bases). Trimming cost V 5 bases and J 8 bases, with 18 bases left between them. This CDR3 comprises 14 residues. Germline-derived CDR1 and CDR2 are SGHTA and FQGNSA. The CDR3 loop reads CASSHGTPGGGYTF. For the CDR3, the DNA is TGTGCCAGCAGCCACGGGACACCCGGTGGAGGCTACACCTTC.